These 13 T cell receptor beta chains were all obtained from the same sample, sequenced in a study of CD8+ T cells in alopecia areata. Sequencing templates came from extracted RNA that was reverse transcribed into cDNA. Clones were read by immunoSEQ multiplex PCR, and TCRdb kept only the in-frame ones, dropping some. The table has about 190,000 clones, about three fifths seen once. Treatment denoted: oral pan-JAK inhibitor, 5-10 mg twice daily. Sequences were derived from CD4+ T cells sorted from blood, sampled at week 4, from a patient treated with tofacitinib. These receptors originate from a human donor with alopecia areata.

The V gene is TRBV4-1, the J gene TRBJ2-5, with D hard to call. Per germline, CDR1 MGHRA and CDR2 YSYEKL. This CDR3 has 13 amino acids. V was pared by 1 base and J by 1 base, with 4 bases between. CDR3 amino acids: CASSQVTQETQYF. In DNA, the CDR3 is TGCGCCAGCAGCCAAGTTACCCAAGAGACCCAGTACTTC.

The chain combines TRBV23-1 with TRBJ2-5, with a tentative D call TRBD1 (6 bases). TRBV23-1 carries the ORF label, with uncertain function. Trimming removed 9 bases at V and 8 bases at J, with 19 bases between. The CDR3 extends over 13 amino acids. CDR3 nucleotide sequence: TGCGCCAGAGCCCTGGAGTGCAGGGGAACCCAGTACTTC. It yields the protein CARALECRGTQYF.

The V and J genes are TRBV19 and TRBJ2-6; D is ambiguous. Germline CDR1 and CDR2: LNHDA and SQIVND (reference sequence). V lost 6 bases and J 1 base, leaving 4 bases between the germline ends. The CDR3 contains 13 residues. The CDR3 spells CASRGSGANVLTF. Here the CDR3 DNA reads TGTGCCAGTAGAGGGTCTGGGGCCAACGTCCTGACTTTC. The complete variable domain, with remaining parts taken from reference TRBV19 and TRBJ2-6, reads DGGITQSPKYLFRKEGQNVTLSCEQNLNHDAMYWYRQDPGQGLRLIYYSQIVNDFQKGDIAEGYSVSREKKESFPLTVTSAQKNPTAFYLCASRGSGANVLTFGAGSRLTVL.

This clone has more than one count but fewer than ten. The chain has TRBV5-1 and TRBJ2-6; no firm D call. Germline CDR1 reads SGHRS; CDR2 reads YFSETQ. The CDR3 has 15 amino acids. The V and J ends lost 4 bases and 2 bases respectively, with 10 bases between them. The DNA of the CDR3 is TGCGCCAGCAGCCAGGTGGCACCTGGGGCCAACGTCCTGACTTTC. It encodes CASSQVAPGANVLTF.

A few counts support this clone. The sample holds other DNA sequences that translate to the same CDR3. The rearrangement joins TRBV29-1 to TRBJ2-5; 9 bases line up with TRBD1. The CDR3 has 12 amino acids. Per germline, CDR1 SQVTM and CDR2 ANQGSEA. Trimming at V came to 6 bases and at J to 5 bases, leaving 4 bases not matched to a gene. The CDR3 reads CSVDRGGETQYF. Written as DNA, the CDR3 is TGCAGCGTGGACAGGGGAGGGGAGACCCAGTACTTC. The full variable domain, in which reference TRBV29-1 and TRBJ2-5 provide the parts outside the CDR3, is SAVISQKPSRDICQRGTSLTIQCQVDSQVTMMFWYRQQPGQSLTLIATANQGSEATYESGFVIDKFPISRPNLTFSTLTVSNMSPEDSSIYLCSVDRGGETQYFGPGTRLLVL.

The genes are TRBV30 and TRBJ2-1; 8 bases are shared with TRBD2. V trimming: 4 bases; J trimming: 14 bases; junction bases outside the gene matches: 7. Germline loops: CDR1 GTSNPN, CDR2 SVGIG (reference sequence). The CDR3 loop spans 11 amino acids. CDR3 DNA sequence: TGTGCCTGGACATTTAGCGGGAAGAAGTTCTTC. Protein: CAWTFSGKKFF.

This chain joins TRBV6-5 and TRBJ1-2; D possibly corresponds to TRBD1 (6 bases). V was pared by 4 bases and J by 4 bases, with 10 bases between. The length of the CDR3 is 13 residues. The V gene's germline CDR1 is MNHEY and CDR2 SVGAGI. The CDR3 DNA is TGTGCCAGCAGTTTGGACAGCTTCTATGGCTACACCTTC. Its translation: CASSLDSFYGYTF.

This clone was seen a few times. CDR3 region: CASSLIRDRGLFGTQYF. CDR3 in DNA: TGCGCCAGCAGCCTCATCCGGGACAGGGGGCTATTTGGTACGCAGTATTTT. The chain employs TRBV4-1 and TRBJ2-3; 12 bases are shared with TRBD1. The V gene end was trimmed by 4 bases and the J gene end by 8 bases; junction bases not matched to a gene: 13. In germline, CDR1 is MGHRA, CDR2 YSYEKL. CDR3 length: 17 residues.

This clone was found a few times. The chain couples TRBV15 to TRBJ2-6; D is unresolved. The CDR3 has 13 residues. Germline V gives CDR1 LNHNV, CDR2 YYDKDF (reference sequence). V lost 3 bases and J 4 bases, leaving 4 bases between the germline ends. The CDR3 here is CATSSPGANVLTF. The CDR3 DNA reads as TGTGCCACCAGCAGTCCCGGGGCCAACGTCCTGACTTTC.

The V call is TRBV15, the J call TRBJ2-1, with D perhaps TRBD2 (5 bases). Germline values: CDR1 LNHNV, CDR2 YYDKDF (reference sequence). The CDR3 runs to 13 residues. V was clipped by 0 bases and J by 15 bases, with 15 bases between them. The CDR3 sequence: CATSRERGLSGFF. CDR3 DNA sequence: TGTGCCACCAGCAGAGAACGCGGGCTCAGTGGGTTCTTC.

This clone was seen more than once but under ten times. This chain uses TRBV7-2 with TRBJ2-3; 13 bases are shared with TRBD2. Trimming at V came to 5 bases and at J to 4 bases, leaving 6 bases not matched to a gene. The CDR3 totals 16 residues. Germline V gene data show CDR1 as SGHTA and CDR2 as FQGNSA. Here the CDR3 DNA reads TGTGCCAGCAGCAAGTGGACTAGCGGGAGACCAGATACGCAGTATTTT. It yields the protein CASSKWTSGRPDTQYF.

The chain links TRBV5-1 to TRBJ2-2; D ambiguous. The V end lost 0 bases, the J end lost 13 bases, and 7 bases lay between the germline ends. Looked up from germline, CDR1 is SGHRS and CDR2 is YFSETQ. The CDR3 covers 11 residues. The CDR3 region has the DNA TGCGCCAGCAGCTTGGACGCAGGGCTGTTTTTT. Protein product: CASSLDAGLFF.

This clone was counted only a few times. The chain combines TRBV30 with TRBJ2-5; D perhaps matches TRBD2 (6 bases). CDR1 is GTSNPN and CDR2 is SVGIG in the germline V gene (reference sequence). V was trimmed by 3 bases and J by 7 bases, leaving 12 bases between them. This CDR3 has 12 residues. DNA of the CDR3: TGTGCCTGGAGCGCAGGGAGGTGGACCCAGTACTTC. Translation gives CAWSAGRWTQYF.